Detailed here is one T cell receptor (beta chain). The data originate from a study of T cell changes during pregnancy in multiple sclerosis. The CDR3 runs to 15 residues. CDR1 is SEHNR, CDR2 FQNEAQ, per germline (reference sequence). The trim removed 2 bases at V and 6 bases at J, leaving 6 bases unmatched. Only in-frame clones appear in the TCRdb table, and some are missing; sequencing was by immunoSEQ multiplex PCR. The sample contains more than 50,000 clones, under 95% of which appear only once. The sample here was CD4+ T cells from peripheral blood mononuclear cells, taken after pregnancy. This TCR was recovered from a female donor in good health, enrolled as a control in a pregnancy study. The V gene is TRBV7-9, the J gene TRBJ1-1; 10 positions match TRBD1. The CDR3 DNA follows: TGTGCCAGCAGCTTAAGGGGGGACAGGGGCTCTGAAGCTTTCTTT. It specifies CASSLRGDRGSEAFF.